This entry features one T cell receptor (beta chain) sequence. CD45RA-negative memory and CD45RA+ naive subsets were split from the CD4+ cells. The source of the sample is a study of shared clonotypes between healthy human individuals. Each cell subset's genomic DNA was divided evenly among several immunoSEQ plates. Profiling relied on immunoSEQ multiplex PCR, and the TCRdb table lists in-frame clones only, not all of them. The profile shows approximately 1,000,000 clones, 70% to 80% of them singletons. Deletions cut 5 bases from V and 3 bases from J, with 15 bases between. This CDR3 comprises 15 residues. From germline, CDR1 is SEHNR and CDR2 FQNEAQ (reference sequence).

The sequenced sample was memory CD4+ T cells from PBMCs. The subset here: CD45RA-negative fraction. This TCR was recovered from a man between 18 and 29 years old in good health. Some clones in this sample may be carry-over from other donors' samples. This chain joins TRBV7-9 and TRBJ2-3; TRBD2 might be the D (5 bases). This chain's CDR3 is CASSPDWERTDTQYF. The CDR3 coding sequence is TGTGCCAGCAGCCCAGATTGGGAGAGGACAGATACGCAGTATTTT.